This T cell receptor (beta chain) was identified in a study of blood T cell repertoires in COVID-19. Overall study: Sources were T cells, B-cell-depleted T cells, or PBMCs; the material itself was cDNA or gDNA.

Produced via immunoSEQ multiplex PCR; TCRdb's table is partial and in-frame only. The table shows a few hundred thousand clones, with approximately 83% occurring only once. The ends were cut back, 5 bases at V and 1 base at J, with 11 bases in the middle. This CDR3 has 14 amino acids. Germline V gene lookup returns CDR1 SEHNR and CDR2 FQNEAQ (reference sequence). The rearrangement links TRBV7-9 to TRBJ1-1, with TRBD1 as a possible D gene (5 bases). Sample: PBMCs or T cells enriched from blood (not recorded which). This TCR was recovered from a man aged 30 to 45 who had recovered from COVID-19. The DNA of the CDR3 is TGTGCCAGCAGCAACAGGCAAACGAACACTGAAGCTTTCTTT. Protein: CASSNRQTNTEAFF.